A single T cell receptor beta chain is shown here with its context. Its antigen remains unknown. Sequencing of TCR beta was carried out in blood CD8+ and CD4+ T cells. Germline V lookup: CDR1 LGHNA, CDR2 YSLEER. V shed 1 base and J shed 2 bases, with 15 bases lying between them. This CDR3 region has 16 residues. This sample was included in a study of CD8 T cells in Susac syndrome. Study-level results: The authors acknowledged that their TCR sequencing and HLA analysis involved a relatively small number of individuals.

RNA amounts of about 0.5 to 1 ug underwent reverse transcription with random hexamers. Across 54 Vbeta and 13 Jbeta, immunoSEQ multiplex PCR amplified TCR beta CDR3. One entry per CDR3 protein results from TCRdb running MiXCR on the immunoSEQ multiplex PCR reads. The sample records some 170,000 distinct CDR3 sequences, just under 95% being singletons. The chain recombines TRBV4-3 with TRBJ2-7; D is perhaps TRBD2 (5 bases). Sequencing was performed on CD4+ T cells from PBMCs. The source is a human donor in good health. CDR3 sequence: CASSQGRMSSTYEQYF. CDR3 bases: TGCGCCAGCAGCCAAGGGAGGATGAGCTCAACCTACGAGCAGTACTTC.